The T cell receptor (beta chain) described here comes from a study of T cell responses to AZD1222 COVID-19 vaccine. In the study overall: Second doses were pooled across both intervals (about 4 or about 12 weeks). The study's findings and limits: Across spike, vaccine-associated CD4 TCRs were found, dominant at 160-218 and 743-854. It was only after the peak T cell response that any repertoires were sampled. Spike-specific TCR breadth rose after two AZD1222 doses, and depth rose as well.

CDR3 length equals 13 residues. J gave up 11 bases and V 0 bases, and 5 bases lay outside the gene matches. Germline CDR1 LNHNV, CDR2 YYDKDF (reference sequence). A remark on this clone: The antigen is undetermined.

Clones were sequenced by immunoSEQ multiplex PCR, and TCRdb holds only the in-frame ones, with some missing. The top ten clones hold around 3.3% of a sample with fewer than 150,000 clones, almost 90% of them seen once. The chain uses TRBV15 and TRBJ1-2, with 8 bases lining up with TRBD1. This TCR was recovered from an adult in good health. Sequenced material: peripheral blood, taken on day 0 of AZD1222 vaccination. CDR3 sequence: CATSRDGQGYYTF. For the CDR3, the DNA is TGTGCCACCAGCAGAGATGGACAGGGATATTACACCTTC.